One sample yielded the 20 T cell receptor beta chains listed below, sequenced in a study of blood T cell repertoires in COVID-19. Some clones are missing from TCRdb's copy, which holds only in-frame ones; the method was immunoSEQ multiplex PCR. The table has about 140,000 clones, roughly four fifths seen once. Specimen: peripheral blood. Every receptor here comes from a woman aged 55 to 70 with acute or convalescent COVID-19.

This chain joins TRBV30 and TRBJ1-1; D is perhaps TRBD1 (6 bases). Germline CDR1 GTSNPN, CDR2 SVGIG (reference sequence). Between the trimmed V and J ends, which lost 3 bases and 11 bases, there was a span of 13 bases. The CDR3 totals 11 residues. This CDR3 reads CAWRAQGGAFF. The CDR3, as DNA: TGTGCCTGGAGAGCACAGGGTGGGGCTTTCTTT.

DNA of the CDR3: TGTGCCAGCAGCAACACTATCTCGGAGGATGAGCAGTTCTTC. This sequence encodes CASSNTISEDEQFF. The chain recombines TRBV7-9 with TRBJ2-1, with TRBD2 as a possible D gene (5 bases). The CDR3 loop spans 14 amino acids. V lost 5 bases, J lost 8 bases, and 16 bases lay in between. Germline V gene data show CDR1 as SEHNR and CDR2 as FQNEAQ (reference sequence).

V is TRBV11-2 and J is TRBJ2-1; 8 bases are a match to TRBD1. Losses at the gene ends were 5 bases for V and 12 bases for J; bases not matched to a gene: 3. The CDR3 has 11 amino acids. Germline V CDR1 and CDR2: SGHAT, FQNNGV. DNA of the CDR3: TGTGCCAGCAGCCGGGACAGGAGGCAGTTCTTC. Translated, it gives CASSRDRRQFF.

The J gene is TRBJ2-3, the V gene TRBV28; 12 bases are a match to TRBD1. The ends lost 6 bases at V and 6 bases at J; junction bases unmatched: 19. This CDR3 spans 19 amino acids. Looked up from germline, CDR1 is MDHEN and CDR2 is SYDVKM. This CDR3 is CASRPNLVRDRGPTDTQYF. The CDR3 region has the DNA TGTGCCAGCAGGCCCAACCTCGTCCGGGACAGGGGGCCCACGGATACGCAGTATTTT.

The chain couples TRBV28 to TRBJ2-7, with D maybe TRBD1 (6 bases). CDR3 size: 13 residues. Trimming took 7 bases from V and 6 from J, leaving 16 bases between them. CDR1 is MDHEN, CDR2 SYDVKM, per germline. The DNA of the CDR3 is TGTGCCAGCACCGCGGTGGGGGCTCCCGAGCAGTACTTC. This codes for CASTAVGAPEQYF.

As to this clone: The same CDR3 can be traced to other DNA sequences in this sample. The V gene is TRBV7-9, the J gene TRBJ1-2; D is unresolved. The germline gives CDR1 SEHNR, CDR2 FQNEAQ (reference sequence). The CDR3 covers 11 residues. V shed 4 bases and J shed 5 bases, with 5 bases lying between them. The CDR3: CASSSSYGYTF. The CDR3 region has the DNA TGTGCCAGCAGCTCCTCTTATGGCTACACCTTC.

CDR3 coding DNA: TGTGCCAGCAGAGACAGCTATCTAGCCAAAAACATTCAGTACTTC. It yields the protein CASRDSYLAKNIQYF. The gene calls are TRBV6-5 and TRBJ2-4; a possible D gene is TRBD1 (5 bases). V was pared by 6 bases and J by 0 bases, with 12 bases between. The CDR3 totals 15 residues. Germline V gene lookup returns CDR1 MNHEY and CDR2 SVGAGI.

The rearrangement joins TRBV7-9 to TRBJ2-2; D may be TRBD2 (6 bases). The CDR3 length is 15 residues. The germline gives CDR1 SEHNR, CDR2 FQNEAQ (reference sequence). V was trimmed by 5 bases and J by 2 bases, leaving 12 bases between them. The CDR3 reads CASSLGTRNTGELFF. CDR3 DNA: TGTGCCAGCAGCCTGGGGACTCGTAACACCGGGGAGCTGTTTTTT.

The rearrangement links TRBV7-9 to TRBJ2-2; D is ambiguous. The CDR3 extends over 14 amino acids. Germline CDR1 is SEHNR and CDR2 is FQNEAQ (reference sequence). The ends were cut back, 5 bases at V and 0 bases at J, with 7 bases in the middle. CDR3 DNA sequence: TGTGCCAGCAGCCCACGGGCGAACACCGGGGAGCTGTTTTTT. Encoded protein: CASSPRANTGELFF. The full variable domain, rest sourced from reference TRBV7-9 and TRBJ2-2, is DTGVSQNPRHKITKRGQNVTFRCDPISEHNRLYWYRQTLGQGPEFLTYFQNEAQLEKSRLLSDRFSAERPKGSFSTLEIQRTEQGDSAMYLCASSPRANTGELFFGEGSRLTVL.

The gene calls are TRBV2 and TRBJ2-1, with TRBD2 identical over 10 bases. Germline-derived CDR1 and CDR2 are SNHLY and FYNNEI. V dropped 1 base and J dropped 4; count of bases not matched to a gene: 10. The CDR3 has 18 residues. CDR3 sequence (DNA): TGTGCCAGCAGTGAAGGGCTAGCGGGAGTCGGGGTATACAATGAGCAGTTCTTC. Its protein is CASSEGLAGVGVYNEQFF.

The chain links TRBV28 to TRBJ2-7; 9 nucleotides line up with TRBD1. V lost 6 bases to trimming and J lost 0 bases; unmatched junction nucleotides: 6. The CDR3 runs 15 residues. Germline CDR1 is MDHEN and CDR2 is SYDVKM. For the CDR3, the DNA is TGTGCCAGCAGGCCGGGGACAGGGAGCTCCTACGAGCAGTACTTC. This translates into CASRPGTGSSYEQYF.

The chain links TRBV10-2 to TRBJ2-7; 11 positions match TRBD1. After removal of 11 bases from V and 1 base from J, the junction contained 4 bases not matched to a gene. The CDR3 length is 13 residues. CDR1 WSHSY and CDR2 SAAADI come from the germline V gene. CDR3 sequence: CAVGTGGSYEQYF. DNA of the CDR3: TGCGCCGTTGGGACAGGGGGTTCCTACGAGCAGTACTTC.

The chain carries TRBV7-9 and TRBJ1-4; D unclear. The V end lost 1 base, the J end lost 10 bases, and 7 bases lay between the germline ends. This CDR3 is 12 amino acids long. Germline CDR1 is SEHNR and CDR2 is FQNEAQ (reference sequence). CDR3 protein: CASSLERGKLFF. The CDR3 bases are TGTGCCAGCAGCTTAGAGCGGGGAAAACTGTTTTTT. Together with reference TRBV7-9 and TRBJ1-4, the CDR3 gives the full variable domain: DTGVSQNPRHKITKRGQNVTFRCDPISEHNRLYWYRQTLGQGPEFLTYFQNEAQLEKSRLLSDRFSAERPKGSFSTLEIQRTEQGDSAMYLCASSLERGKLFFGSGTQLSVL.

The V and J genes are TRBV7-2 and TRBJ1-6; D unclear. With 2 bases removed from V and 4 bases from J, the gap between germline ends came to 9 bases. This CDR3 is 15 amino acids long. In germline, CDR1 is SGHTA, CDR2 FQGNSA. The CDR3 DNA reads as TGTGCCAGCAGCTTAACGAGTGCGTATAATTCACCCCTCCACTTT. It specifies CASSLTSAYNSPLHF.

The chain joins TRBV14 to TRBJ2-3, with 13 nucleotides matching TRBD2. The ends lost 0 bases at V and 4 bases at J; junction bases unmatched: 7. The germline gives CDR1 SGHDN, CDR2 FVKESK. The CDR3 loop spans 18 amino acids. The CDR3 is CASSQDAGLAGLADTQYF. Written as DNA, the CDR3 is TGTGCCAGCAGCCAAGATGCGGGACTAGCGGGACTGGCAGATACGCAGTATTTT.

As DNA, the CDR3 is TGTGCCAGCAGCGCCCCAGGGGTGGATGGAAACACCATATATTTT. This translates into CASSAPGVDGNTIYF. The V call is TRBV9, the J call TRBJ1-3; a possible D gene is TRBD1 (6 bases). Germline CDR1 SGDLS, CDR2 YYNGEE. This CDR3 region has 15 residues. V was trimmed by 3 bases and J by 3 bases, leaving 13 bases between them.

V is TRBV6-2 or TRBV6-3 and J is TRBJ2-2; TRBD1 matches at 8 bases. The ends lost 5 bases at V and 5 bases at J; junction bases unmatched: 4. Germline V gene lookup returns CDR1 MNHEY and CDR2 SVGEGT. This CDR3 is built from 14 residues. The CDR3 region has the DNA TGTGCCAGCAGTGGACAGGGTCATACCGGGGAGCTGTTTTTT. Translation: CASSGQGHTGELFF.

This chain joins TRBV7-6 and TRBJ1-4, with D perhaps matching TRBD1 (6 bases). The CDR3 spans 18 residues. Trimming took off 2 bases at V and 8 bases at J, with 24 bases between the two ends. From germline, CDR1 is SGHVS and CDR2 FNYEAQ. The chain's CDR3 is CASSLQILQGGGAEKLFF. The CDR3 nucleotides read TGTGCCAGCAGCTTACAAATATTACAGGGTGGGGGGGCCGAAAAACTGTTTTTT.

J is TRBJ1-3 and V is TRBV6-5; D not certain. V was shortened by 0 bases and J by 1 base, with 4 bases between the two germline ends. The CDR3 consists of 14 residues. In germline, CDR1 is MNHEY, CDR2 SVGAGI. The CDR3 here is CASSYSESGNTIYF. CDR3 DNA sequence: TGTGCCAGCAGTTACTCAGAGTCTGGAAACACCATATATTTT.

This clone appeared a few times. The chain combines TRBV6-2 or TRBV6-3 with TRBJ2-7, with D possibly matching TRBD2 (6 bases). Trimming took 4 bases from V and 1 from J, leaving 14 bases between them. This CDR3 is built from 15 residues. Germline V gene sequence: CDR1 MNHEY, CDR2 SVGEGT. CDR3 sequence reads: CASSLSGSLSYEQYF. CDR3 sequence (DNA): TGTGCCAGCAGTTTGTCCGGGAGTCTATCCTACGAGCAGTACTTC.